This is a list of T cell receptor beta chains from one sample in a study of blood T cell repertoires in COVID-19. Clones were sequenced by immunoSEQ multiplex PCR, and TCRdb holds only the in-frame ones, with some missing. Seen here are about 480,000 clones, approximately 90% observed once, and the top ten hold about 2%. Material for sequencing was PBMCs or T cells enriched from blood (not recorded which). The receptors derive from a woman between 18 and 29 years old with acute COVID-19. Both conserved end residues are part of each CDR3. A D gene is named only where the DNA matches it firmly. Size is stated for part of the rows, as once, few or many counts, or as a class when the clone is expanded.

clone size | D gene | J gene | V gene | CDR3 protein | CDR3 DNA
- | - | TRBJ1-2 | TRBV7-9 | CASSSPGGKVNYGYTF | TGTGCCAGCAGCTCCCCCGGGGGAAAAGTAAACTATGGCTACACCTTC
- | - | TRBJ1-5 | TRBV19 | CASSIDRQPQHF | TGTGCCAGTAGTATAGATCGGCAGCCCCAGCATTTT
- | - | TRBJ2-6 | TRBV4-1 | CASSQRGGGANVLTF | TGCGCCAGCAGCCAAAGGGGAGGTGGGGCCAACGTCCTGACTTTC
- | - | TRBJ1-2 | TRBV4-3 | CANHSDINSYGYTF | TGCGCCAACCACTCGGACATAAATTCCTATGGCTACACCTTC
few | - | TRBJ1-3 | TRBV15 | CATSRDSGKFSGNTIYF | TGTGCCACCAGCAGAGATTCAGGGAAATTCTCTGGAAACACCATATATTTT
- | TRBD2 | TRBJ2-4 | TRBV5-4 | CATKREGSGNIQYF | TGTGCCACCAAGCGGGAGGGTAGTGGAAACATTCAGTACTTC
- | TRBD2 | TRBJ2-3 | TRBV24-1 | CATSDSGTSGRRTDTQYF | TGTGCCACCAGTGATTCCGGGACTAGCGGGAGAAGAACAGATACGCAGTATTTT
once | TRBD1 | TRBJ1-4 | TRBV19 | CATKPRGTGDEKLFF | TGTGCCACTAAACCCCGGGGGACAGGGGATGAAAAACTGTTTTTT
- | - | TRBJ1-2 | TRBV19 | CASTLRHTGRNYGYTF | TGTGCCAGTACCTTGAGGCACACAGGACGGAACTATGGCTACACCTTC
- | TRBD2 | TRBJ2-5 | TRBV5-1 | CASSWTSGYQETQYF | TGCGCCAGCAGCTGGACTAGCGGTTACCAAGAGACCCAGTACTTC
- | TRBD2 | TRBJ2-7 | TRBV4-1 | CASSPTWLAGSYEQYF | TGCGCCAGCAGCCCGACTTGGCTAGCGGGCTCCTACGAGCAGTACTTC